This entry features one TCR beta chain sequence. The target antigen is unknown. The table came from immunoSEQ multiplex PCR; TCRdb's copy has only in-frame clones and leaves some out. The sample shows roughly 120,000 clones, approximately 94% of them seen only once. This specimen comes from a study of siplizumab effects on memory and regulatory T cells. Germline CDR1 MNHNS, CDR2 SASEGT. CDR3 length: 19 residues. J lost 7 bases, V lost 1 base, and 15 bases had no gene match. Notes on the study in general: Alloreactive sequences tracing back to unstimulated CD4+ memory cells fell significantly with siplizumab. In controls, around 25% of mappable alloreactive CD4+ clones were Treg-derived on average, versus about 69% with siplizumab. The study did not confirm that proliferating Tregs from siplizumab cultures were suppressive. Memory cells seemed less diverse than naive T cells, which seemed major alloresponse contributors.

The sequenced material came from non-Treg CD4+ T cells sorted from blood. The sequence derives from a human donor in good health. The chain recombines TRBV6-1 with TRBJ2-1; 11 bases fit TRBD2. CDR3 DNA: TGTGCCAGCAGTGAAGACGCCCTGATGACTAGCGGGATAATGAATGAGCAGTTCTTC. This sequence encodes CASSEDALMTSGIMNEQFF.